One and the same sample provided the 28 T cell receptor beta chains below, sequenced in a study of beta chain features in type 1 diabetes. Expressed TCRB transcripts were sequenced after all isolated RNA was converted to cDNA. TCRdb's copy holds only in-frame clones and misses some; the assay was immunoSEQ multiplex PCR. The sample gives 140,000 to 150,000 clones, roughly 53% of which show up once; around 0.42% is in the top ten. The sample consisted of Tregs from blood. The receptors were sampled from a man between 18 and 35 years old in good health.

The J gene is TRBJ2-7, the V gene TRBV5-4, with 9 positions matching TRBD2. Per germline, CDR1 SGHNT and CDR2 YYREEE (reference sequence). The trim removed 4 bases at V and 3 bases at J, leaving 8 bases unmatched. CDR3 size: 15 residues. CDR3: CASSRSGRSSYEQYF. The CDR3 nucleotides read TGTGCCAGCAGCCGAAGCGGGAGGTCCAGCTACGAGCAGTACTTC.

The chain has TRBV6-5 and TRBJ1-3, with TRBD1 matching over 10 bases. With 2 bases clipped from V and 8 bases from J, the junction kept 3 bases outside the gene matches. The CDR3 sequence is 14 residues long. Looked up from germline, CDR1 is MNHEY and CDR2 is SVGAGI. CDR3 coding DNA: TGTGCCAGCAGTTACCAGGACAGGGGGTACACCATATATTTT. Translating it yields CASSYQDRGYTIYF.

This chain joins TRBV4-3 and TRBJ1-4; perhaps TRBD1 as D (6 bases). The V gene lost 0 bases and the J gene lost 8 bases, with 16 bases spanning the gap. Germline V gene data show CDR1 as LGHNA and CDR2 as YSLEER. The CDR3 has 16 amino acids. In DNA form, the CDR3 reads TGCGCCAGCAGCCAAGAGTCACCCAGGGGCAGGGAAAAACTGTTTTTT. Its protein product is CASSQESPRGREKLFF.

This clone occurred once. The genes are TRBV25-1 and TRBJ1-4, with D possibly matching TRBD1 (6 bases). Germline values: CDR1 MGHDK, CDR2 SYGVNS. With 6 bases removed from V and 4 bases from J, the gap between germline ends came to 12 bases. The CDR3 runs to 14 residues. CDR3 bases: TGTGCCAGCAGCCGTGGACAGAGTAATGAAAAACTGTTTTTT. Amino acid sequence: CASSRGQSNEKLFF.

A few counts support this clone. J is TRBJ2-5 and V is TRBV18; 7 bases agree with TRBD1. The end of the DNA aligns better with TRBJ2-7, so the J call may be wrong. This CDR3 is built from 15 residues. Per the germline V gene, CDR1 is KGHSH and CDR2 is LQKENI. CDR3 sequence (DNA): TGTGCCAGCTCGACTCAAACCGGGACAGCCTACGAGCAGTACTTC. This translates into CASSTQTGTAYEQYF.

By frequency in the sample, this clone is medium-sized (0.01 to 0.1%). V is TRBV7-9 and J is TRBJ1-1; a possible D gene is TRBD1 (5 bases). Trimming removed 3 bases from V and 1 base from J, with 12 bases in between. The CDR3 runs 15 residues. Germline V CDR1 and CDR2: SEHNR, FQNEAQ (reference sequence). The CDR3 here is CASSFSAGGNTEAFF. The CDR3 DNA reads as TGTGCCAGCAGCTTTTCCGCGGGGGGGAACACTGAAGCTTTCTTT.

This clone was seen a few times. J is TRBJ1-3 and V is TRBV5-4; D uncertain. Trimming shortened V by 2 bases and J by 3 bases, and 15 bases separated the two germline ends. The CDR3 extends over 16 amino acids. Germline CDR1 and CDR2: SGHNT and YYREEE (reference sequence). This chain's CDR3 is CASSFGQRPNGNTIYF. The DNA of the CDR3 is TGTGCCAGCAGCTTTGGTCAGCGGCCGAATGGAAACACCATATATTTT.

This clone showed up just a few times. The V gene is TRBV28, the J gene TRBJ2-7; 10 nucleotides match TRBD1. The ends lost 6 bases at V and 2 bases at J; junction bases unmatched: 7. CDR3 length: 15 amino acids. In germline, CDR1 is MDHEN, CDR2 SYDVKM. CDR3 nucleotide sequence: TGTGCCAGCAGCGATCCGGGACAGGGGCCCTACGAGCAGTACTTC. It codes for CASSDPGQGPYEQYF. Full variable domain (rest looked up from reference TRBV28 and TRBJ2-7): DVKVTQSSRYLVKRTGEKVFLECVQDMDHENMFWYRQDPGLGLRLIYFSYDVKMKEKGDIPEGYSVSREKKERFSLILESASTNQTSMYLCASSDPGQGPYEQYFGPGTRLTVT.

This clone has a handful of counts. The chain carries TRBV28 and TRBJ1-5; 9 bases match TRBD1. CDR1 is MDHEN and CDR2 is SYDVKM in the germline V gene. V gave up 6 bases and J gave up 7 bases; unmatched junction bases: 7. The CDR3 is made up of 14 amino acids. This CDR3 reads CASSHGTGRQPQHF. The CDR3 nucleotides are TGTGCCAGCAGCCACGGGACAGGGAGGCAGCCCCAGCATTTT.

The chain uses TRBV6-6 and TRBJ2-1; 11 bases match TRBD2. Germline values: CDR1 MNHNY, CDR2 SVGAGI (reference sequence). CDR3 length: 15 residues. Germline trimming cut 0 bases from V and 9 bases from J; bases unmatched to any gene: 4. The CDR3 reads CASSYSSGGASEQFF. As DNA, the CDR3 is TGTGCCAGCAGTTACTCTAGCGGGGGGGCCTCTGAGCAGTTCTTC.

The CDR3 DNA is TGTGCCAGCAGCCAAGATAGGGGGCATACGCAGTATTTT. It codes for CASSQDRGHTQYF. The V call is TRBV4-2, the J call TRBJ2-3, with 7 positions matching TRBD1. Trimming took 0 bases from V and 7 from J; bases not matched to a gene: 1. The germline V gene encodes CDR1 LGHNA and CDR2 YNFKEQ. The CDR3 covers 13 residues.

The chain combines TRBV23-1 with TRBJ2-7; D unclear. TRBV23-1 is recorded as an ORF, its role being uncertain. The CDR3 has 16 residues. The V end lost 0 bases, the J end lost 0 bases, and 12 bases lay between the germline ends. The CDR3 DNA reads TGCGCCAGCAGTCAATCGCTGAGTTTAAACTCCTACGAGCAGTACTTC. The encoded protein is CASSQSLSLNSYEQYF.

This rearrangement joins TRBV18 to TRBJ2-6; TRBD2 aligns across 13 bases. The germline V gene encodes CDR1 KGHSH and CDR2 LQKENI. This CDR3 comprises 18 residues. The trim removed 2 bases at V and 0 bases at J, leaving 1 base unmatched. CDR3 nucleotide sequence: TGTGCCAGCTCACCAAGGACTAGCGGGAGCTCTGGGGCCAACGTCCTGACTTTC. Translation: CASSPRTSGSSGANVLTF.

The chain is built from TRBV6-5 and TRBJ2-2; D not resolved. Per germline, CDR1 MNHEY and CDR2 SVGAGI. The CDR3 is 12 residues long. Trimming pared 4 bases from V and 6 bases from J, leaving 6 bases between. The CDR3 loop is CASSSFSGELFF. In nucleotides, the CDR3 is TGTGCCAGCAGTTCCTTCTCCGGGGAGCTGTTTTTT.

The gene calls are TRBV6-1 and TRBJ1-2; 8 bases agree with TRBD1. Per the germline V gene, CDR1 is MNHNS and CDR2 is SASEGT. The CDR3 covers 15 residues. J gave up 7 bases and V 2 bases, and 9 bases lay outside the gene matches. The CDR3 spells CASSEPGRGQGGYTF. CDR3 nucleotides: TGTGCCAGCAGTGAACCCGGCAGGGGGCAAGGTGGCTACACCTTC.

The rearrangement joins TRBV30 to TRBJ1-2; D not resolved. This CDR3 has 12 residues. CDR1 is GTSNPN and CDR2 is SVGIG in the germline V gene (reference sequence). Trimming removed 1 base at V and 8 bases at J, with 11 bases between. The CDR3 DNA reads as TGTGCCTGGAGTGGTCGGGTCCGGGGCTACACCTTC. Translation: CAWSGRVRGYTF.

The chain recombines TRBV19 with TRBJ2-7, with TRBD1 matching over 7 bases. J lost 3 bases, V lost 4 bases, and 9 bases had no gene match. The germline V gene has CDR1 LNHDA and CDR2 SQIVND (reference sequence). The CDR3 has 15 residues. CDR3 nucleotide sequence: TGTGCCAGTAGTAAAGCCGGGACAGATTACTACGAGCAGTACTTC. The encoded protein is CASSKAGTDYYEQYF.

The chain couples TRBV30 to TRBJ1-6; D is ambiguous. The CDR3 is 13 amino acids. The germline V and J ends were trimmed by 4 bases and 10 bases, with 14 bases remaining between them. Germline loops: CDR1 GTSNPN, CDR2 SVGIG (reference sequence). CDR3 DNA sequence: TGTGCCTGGACACGGGCAGGAGGATCACCCCTCCACTTT. Its translation: CAWTRAGGSPLHF.

The J gene is TRBJ1-1, the V gene TRBV7-3; D unresolved. Germline lookup yields CDR1 SGHTA and CDR2 FQGTGA. This CDR3 has 15 residues. V lost 5 bases and J lost 1, with 14 bases in between. The CDR3 loop is CASSPSGPANTEAFF. The CDR3 DNA follows: TGTGCCAGCAGCCCAAGCGGGCCGGCGAACACTGAAGCTTTCTTT.

V is TRBV7-9 and J is TRBJ1-1; D perhaps matches TRBD1 (5 bases). CDR1 SEHNR and CDR2 FQNEAQ come from the germline V gene (reference sequence). The V gene lost 4 bases and the J gene lost 14 bases, with 17 bases spanning the gap. The CDR3 spans 12 residues. The CDR3, as DNA: TGTGCCAGCAGCTCCCTTTCGGGGGACGGGTTCTTT. Translating it yields CASSSLSGDGFF. The full variable domain, completed using reference TRBV7-9 and TRBJ1-1, is DTGVSQNPRHKITKRGQNVTFRCDPISEHNRLYWYRQTLGQGPEFLTYFQNEAQLEKSRLLSDRFSAERPKGSFSTLEIQRTEQGDSAMYLCASSSLSGDGFFGQGTRLTVV.

The rearrangement links TRBV29-1 to TRBJ1-2; 8 bases map to TRBD1. CDR3 size: 13 residues. In germline, CDR1 is SQVTM, CDR2 ANQGSEA. The trim removed 4 bases at V and 8 bases at J, leaving 9 bases unmatched. As DNA, the CDR3 is TGCAGCGTTGGAACCGGGACAGGCACCGGCTACACCTTC. This translates into CSVGTGTGTGYTF. Drawing the rest from reference TRBV29-1 and TRBJ1-2, the complete variable domain is SAVISQKPSRDICQRGTSLTIQCQVDSQVTMMFWYRQQPGQSLTLIATANQGSEATYESGFVIDKFPISRPNLTFSTLTVSNMSPEDSSIYLCSVGTGTGTGYTFGSGTRLTVV.

The sample holds a few counts of this clone. The chain carries TRBV7-3 and TRBJ2-7; the D gene is possibly TRBD2 (7 bases). The CDR3 totals 15 residues. Germline V lookup: CDR1 SGHTA, CDR2 FQGTGA. V lost 5 bases to trimming and J lost 6 bases, with 20 bases between them. In DNA form, the CDR3 reads TGTGCCAGCAGCCTCTGGGGGGGGCAGATCGCCGAGCAGTACTTC. Amino acid sequence: CASSLWGGQIAEQYF.

This clone has just a few counts. This rearrangement joins TRBV7-9 to TRBJ1-6; TRBD1 might be the D (5 bases). From germline, CDR1 is SEHNR and CDR2 FQNEAQ (reference sequence). The CDR3 has 15 amino acids. The V and J ends lost 4 bases and 7 bases respectively, with 14 bases between them. The CDR3 sequence: CASSSTTRQNSPLHF. CDR3 DNA: TGTGCCAGCAGCTCGACGACAAGACAGAATTCACCCCTCCACTTT. The full variable domain, with the rest looked up from reference TRBV7-9 and TRBJ1-6, is DTGVSQNPRHKITKRGQNVTFRCDPISEHNRLYWYRQTLGQGPEFLTYFQNEAQLEKSRLLSDRFSAERPKGSFSTLEIQRTEQGDSAMYLCASSSTTRQNSPLHFGNGTRLTVT.

The rearrangement uses TRBV5-6 and TRBJ1-2, with TRBD1 matching over 7 bases. Germline CDR1 is SGHDT and CDR2 is YYEEEE. CDR3 length equals 13 residues. Losses at the gene ends were 5 bases for V and 1 base for J; bases not matched to a gene: 2. In DNA form, the CDR3 reads TGTGCCAGCAGGGGACAGCATAACTATGGCTACACCTTC. This encodes CASRGQHNYGYTF.

The chain carries TRBV30 and TRBJ2-2; tentative D call: TRBD1 (6 bases). From germline, CDR1 is GTSNPN and CDR2 SVGIG (reference sequence). Trimming shortened V by 2 bases and J by 2 bases, and 15 bases separated the two germline ends. This CDR3 is built from 16 residues. In DNA, the CDR3 is TGTGCCTGGAGTCACTTCAGGGGCGCAAACACCGGGGAGCTGTTTTTT. This gives the protein CAWSHFRGANTGELFF.

This clone showed up just a few times. Other nucleotide sequences from this sample produce the same CDR3. The gene calls are TRBV7-2 and TRBJ2-1, with TRBD2 matching over 12 bases. Germline lookup yields CDR1 SGHTA and CDR2 FQGNSA. J gave up 5 bases and V 3 bases, and 2 bases lay outside the gene matches. This CDR3 is built from 15 residues. CDR3 sequence (DNA): TGTGCCAGCAGCTTGGGACTAGCGGGCGACAATGAGCAGTTCTTC. Encoded protein: CASSLGLAGDNEQFF.

In this sample, this clone turned up a few times. The rearrangement uses TRBV6-5 and TRBJ1-2, with TRBD1 matching over 11 bases. In germline, CDR1 is MNHEY, CDR2 SVGAGI. V shed 7 bases, J shed 4 bases, and the junction held 5 bases outside the gene matches. The CDR3 is made up of 14 amino acids. The CDR3 loop reads CASKRTGGVYGYTF. The CDR3 region has the DNA TGTGCCAGCAAAAGGACAGGGGGCGTCTATGGCTACACCTTC.

The chain employs TRBV5-1 and TRBJ2-6, with TRBD2 as a possible D gene (5 bases). The CDR3 has 16 amino acids. V lost 1 base, J lost 0 bases, and 8 bases lay in between. Germline lookup yields CDR1 SGHRS and CDR2 YFSETQ. CDR3 nucleotides: TGCGCCAGCAGCTTGAATGCGGGCTCTGGGGCCAACGTCCTGACTTTC. It specifies CASSLNAGSGANVLTF. Supplemented by reference TRBV5-1 and TRBJ2-6, the full variable domain reads KAGVTQTPRYLIKTRGQQVTLSCSPISGHRSVSWYQQTPGQGLQFLFEYFSETQRNKGNFPGRFSGRQFSNSRSEMNVSTLELGDSALYLCASSLNAGSGANVLTFGAGSRLTVL.